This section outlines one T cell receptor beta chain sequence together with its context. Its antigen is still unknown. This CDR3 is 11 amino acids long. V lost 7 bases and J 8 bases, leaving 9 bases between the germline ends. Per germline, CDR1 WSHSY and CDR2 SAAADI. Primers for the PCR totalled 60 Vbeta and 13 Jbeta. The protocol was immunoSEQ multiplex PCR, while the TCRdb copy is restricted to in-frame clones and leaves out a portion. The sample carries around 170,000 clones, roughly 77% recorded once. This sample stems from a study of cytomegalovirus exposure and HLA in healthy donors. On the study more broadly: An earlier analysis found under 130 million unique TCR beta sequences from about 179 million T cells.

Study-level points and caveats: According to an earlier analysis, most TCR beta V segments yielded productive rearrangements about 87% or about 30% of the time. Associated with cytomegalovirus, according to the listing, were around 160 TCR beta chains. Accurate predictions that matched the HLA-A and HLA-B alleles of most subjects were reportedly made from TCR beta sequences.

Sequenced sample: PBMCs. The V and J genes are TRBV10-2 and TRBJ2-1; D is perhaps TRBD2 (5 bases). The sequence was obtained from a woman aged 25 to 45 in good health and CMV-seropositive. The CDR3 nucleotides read TGCGCCAGCATGAGGGCGGATGAGCAGTTCTTC. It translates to CASMRADEQFF.